The clone carrying this TCR beta chain was detected a few times. V shed 7 bases and J shed 2 bases, with 11 bases lying between them. The CDR3 extends over 13 amino acids. It was through 5'RACE template switching that TCR cDNA was made, with a universal primer site and UMIs added. Each CDR3 protein is one row after TCRdb ran MiXCR on the 5' RACE reads. The sample has about 320,000 distinct CDR3 sequences; over 3.5% are singletons. These data come from a study of T cells after yellow fever vaccination. Study in general: The SMART-Seq v4 Ultra Low Input method served to prepare the low-cell-number fractions.

The starting material was PBMCs, obtained 15 days after the yellow fever booster vaccination. The genes are TRBV12-3 or TRBV12-4 and TRBJ1-1; D not certain. This TCR came from a man younger than 30 who received the YFV17D yellow fever vaccine. CDR3 nucleotides: TGTGCCAGCAATAACGAGGTCAACACTGAAGCTTTCTTT. Translation gives CASNNEVNTEAFF.